Presented here are 4 T cell receptor beta chains from one specimen sequenced in a study of blood T cell repertoires in COVID-19. The method was immunoSEQ multiplex PCR; TCRdb's version includes in-frame clones alone and lacks a portion of them. The sample yields around 250,000 clones, 88% seen once. The sample comprised peripheral blood. The receptor set was obtained from a human donor in a cohort sampled during active COVID-19.

The chain employs TRBV3-1 (or the pseudogene TRBV3-2) and TRBJ1-1; 8 bases match TRBD1. The J segment lost 3 bases and the V segment lost 0 bases, leaving 12 bases of the junction unmatched. Germline CDR1 reads LGHDT; CDR2 reads YNNKEL (reference sequence). This CDR3 contains 18 residues. The CDR3 DNA follows: TGTGCCAGCAGCCAAGAATTTTTGTGGACAGGGATGTACACTGAAGCTTTCTTT. The encoded protein is CASSQEFLWTGMYTEAFF.

The V gene is TRBV27, the J gene TRBJ2-1; TRBD1 aligns across 10 bases. The CDR3 loop spans 16 amino acids. V shed 5 bases, J shed 2 bases, and the junction held 6 bases outside the gene matches. Germline CDR1 and CDR2: MNHEY and SMNVEV (reference sequence). The DNA of the CDR3 is TGTGCCAGCAGTACACCCGGGACAGGGGCCTACAATGAGCAGTTCTTC. This translates into CASSTPGTGAYNEQFF.

The chain recombines TRBV4-1 with TRBJ2-7; the match to TRBD2 covers 11 bases. The V and J ends lost 1 base and 4 bases, in that order; junction bases with no gene match: 12. The CDR3 length is 18 residues. Germline V gene lookup returns CDR1 MGHRA and CDR2 YSYEKL. CDR3 protein: CASSQGWKGTSGSYEQYF. The CDR3, as DNA: TGCGCCAGCAGCCAAGGGTGGAAAGGAACTAGCGGGAGTTACGAGCAGTACTTC.

The chain couples TRBV19 to TRBJ1-1, with D perhaps matching TRBD1 (5 bases). V was shortened by 5 bases and J by 0 bases, with 10 bases between the two germline ends. Germline lookup yields CDR1 LNHDA and CDR2 SQIVND (reference sequence). The CDR3 runs 14 residues. CDR3 DNA sequence: TGTGCCAGTAGTTTAACAGGATTGAACACTGAAGCTTTCTTT. Amino acid sequence: CASSLTGLNTEAFF.